This T cell receptor beta chain was sequenced in a study of T cells after yellow fever vaccination. Germline V lookup: CDR1 LNHNV, CDR2 YYDKDF (reference sequence). Trimming cost V 0 bases and J 3 bases; bases outside gene matches: 9. The length of the CDR3 is 18 residues. It was through 5'RACE template switching that TCR cDNA was made, with a universal primer site and UMIs added. TCRdb reprocessed the 5' RACE reads with MiXCR, giving one entry per CDR3 protein. This sample carries about 360,000 distinct CDR3 sequences, about 6% of them seen once, and the ten largest clones take 14% to 15%. This clonotype has at least ten counts.

This sequence was found in a man younger than 40 who received the YFV17D yellow fever vaccine. Here the sequenced sample was PBMCs, taken 5 days after the yellow fever booster vaccination. The V call is TRBV15, the J call TRBJ2-1, with 9 bases lining up with TRBD2. CDR3 coding DNA: TGTGCCACCAGCAGAGATAGGCTCGGGACTAGCTACTACAATGAGCAGTTCTTC. Protein: CATSRDRLGTSYYNEQFF.